This T cell receptor beta chain was sequenced during a study of OX40 agonist ivuxolimab in advanced cancers. Broader study findings: More expanded clones were found, on average, in CD8+ than in CD4+ T cells.

Worth noting for this clone: What it binds is not known.

V gave up 6 bases and J gave up 6 bases, with 17 bases separating them. Germline CDR1 SEHNR, CDR2 FQNEAQ (reference sequence). CDR3 length: 15 residues. The assay was immunoSEQ multiplex PCR, and TCRdb's table has in-frame clones only and misses some. The sample contains fewer than 85,000 clones, almost 85% of which appear only once. The sample consisted of CD4+ or CD8+ T cells sorted from blood, taken in a trial of the OX40 agonist ivuxolimab. The chain links TRBV7-9 to TRBJ1-4, with D possibly matching TRBD1 (6 bases). This TCR came from an adult with an advanced solid tumor such as melanoma, head and neck, liver or kidney cancer. CDR3 DNA: TGTGCCAGCAGTCTACGGGGGGCCGCGGATGAAAAACTGTTTTTT. This encodes CASSLRGAADEKLFF.